This T cell receptor beta chain is drawn from a study of identical twins. TCRdb reprocessed the 5' RACE reads via MiXCR and lists one record per CDR3 protein. The sample holds some 690,000 distinct CDR3 sequences, around 20% seen once. This clonotype appeared a few times. These data also featured in a second study, about T cells expressing NK-cell markers.

This receptor was identified in a woman aged 18-35 years in good health. The sample was PBMCs.

Here the CDR3 reads CASSFLAGSNTGELFF. CDR3 nucleotide sequence: TGTGCCAGCAGTTTCTTAGCGGGGTCAAACACCGGGGAGCTGTTTTTT. The chain recombines TRBV12-3 or TRBV12-4 with TRBJ2-2, with 8 bases that match TRBD2. The CDR3 sequence is 16 residues long. J gave up 2 bases and V 3 bases, and 5 bases lay outside the gene matches.